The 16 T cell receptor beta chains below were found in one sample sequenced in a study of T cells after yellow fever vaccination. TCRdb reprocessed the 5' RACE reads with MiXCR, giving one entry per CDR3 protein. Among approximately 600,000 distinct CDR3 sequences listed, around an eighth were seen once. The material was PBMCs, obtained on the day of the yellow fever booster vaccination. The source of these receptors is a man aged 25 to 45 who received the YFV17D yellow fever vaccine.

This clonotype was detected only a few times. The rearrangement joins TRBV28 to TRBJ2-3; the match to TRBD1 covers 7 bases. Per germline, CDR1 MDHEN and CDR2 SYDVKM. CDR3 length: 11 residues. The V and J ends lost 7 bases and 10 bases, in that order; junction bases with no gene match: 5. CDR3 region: CASKQGWSQYF. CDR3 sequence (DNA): TGTGCCAGCAAACAGGGGTGGTCGCAGTATTTT.

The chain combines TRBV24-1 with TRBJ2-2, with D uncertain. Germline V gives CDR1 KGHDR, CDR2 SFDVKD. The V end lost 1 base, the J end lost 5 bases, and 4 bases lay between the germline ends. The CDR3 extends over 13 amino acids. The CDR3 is CATSDFETGELFF. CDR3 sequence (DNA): TGTGCCACCAGTGATTTTGAGACCGGGGAGCTGTTTTTT.

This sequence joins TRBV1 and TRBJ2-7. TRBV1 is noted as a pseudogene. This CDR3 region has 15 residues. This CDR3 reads CTSSQDLGGSYEQYF. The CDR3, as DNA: TGCACCAGCAGCCAAGATTTGGGCGGCTCCTACGAGCAGTACTTC.

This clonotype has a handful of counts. This CDR3 is CASSVGQEPWGPLHF. CDR3 nucleotide sequence: TGTGCCAGCAGCGTAGGTCAAGAGCCCTGGGGGCCCCTCCACTTT. The chain carries TRBV9 and TRBJ1-6, with TRBD1 as a possible D gene (5 bases). Deletions cut 0 bases from V and 13 bases from J, with 17 bases between. Germline lookup yields CDR1 SGDLS and CDR2 YYNGEE. The CDR3 contains 15 residues. Supplemented by reference TRBV9 and TRBJ1-6, the full variable domain reads DSGVTQTPKHLITATGQRVTLRCSPRSGDLSVYWYQQSLDQGLQFLIQYYNGEERAKGNILERFSAQQFPDLHSELNLSSLELGDSALYFCASSVGQEPWGPLHFGNGTRLTVT.

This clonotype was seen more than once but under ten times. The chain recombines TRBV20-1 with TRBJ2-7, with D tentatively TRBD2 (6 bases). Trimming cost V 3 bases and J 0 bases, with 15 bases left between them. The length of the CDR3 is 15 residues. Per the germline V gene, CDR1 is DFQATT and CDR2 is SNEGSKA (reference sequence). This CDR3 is CSASGGTDSSYEQYF. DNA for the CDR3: TGCAGTGCTAGTGGCGGGACTGATAGCTCCTACGAGCAGTACTTC.

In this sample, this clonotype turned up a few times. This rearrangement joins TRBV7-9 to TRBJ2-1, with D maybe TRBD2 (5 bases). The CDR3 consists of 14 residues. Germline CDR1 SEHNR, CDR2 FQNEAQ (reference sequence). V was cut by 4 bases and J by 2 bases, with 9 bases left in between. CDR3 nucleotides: TGTGCCAGCAGCTCTGACTACACCTACAATGAGCAGTTCTTC. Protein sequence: CASSSDYTYNEQFF.

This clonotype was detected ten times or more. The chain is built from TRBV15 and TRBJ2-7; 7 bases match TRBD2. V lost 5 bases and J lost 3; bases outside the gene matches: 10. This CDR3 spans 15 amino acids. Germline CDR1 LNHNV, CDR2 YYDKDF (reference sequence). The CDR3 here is CATSLAGTKDYEQYF. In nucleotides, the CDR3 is TGTGCCACCAGCCTAGCCGGGACTAAAGACTACGAGCAGTACTTC.

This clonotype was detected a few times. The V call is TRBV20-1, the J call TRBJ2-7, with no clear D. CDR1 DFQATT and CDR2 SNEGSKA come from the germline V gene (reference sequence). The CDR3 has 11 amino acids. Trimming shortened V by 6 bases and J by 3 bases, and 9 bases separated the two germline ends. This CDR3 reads CSAPTGYEQYF. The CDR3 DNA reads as TGCAGTGCCCCGACGGGCTACGAGCAGTACTTC.

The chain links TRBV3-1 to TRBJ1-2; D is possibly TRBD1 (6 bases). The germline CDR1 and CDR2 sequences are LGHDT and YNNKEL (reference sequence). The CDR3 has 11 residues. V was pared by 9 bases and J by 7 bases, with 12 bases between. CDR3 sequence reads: CASTQGSGYTF. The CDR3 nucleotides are TGTGCCAGTACCCAGGGGTCTGGCTACACCTTC.

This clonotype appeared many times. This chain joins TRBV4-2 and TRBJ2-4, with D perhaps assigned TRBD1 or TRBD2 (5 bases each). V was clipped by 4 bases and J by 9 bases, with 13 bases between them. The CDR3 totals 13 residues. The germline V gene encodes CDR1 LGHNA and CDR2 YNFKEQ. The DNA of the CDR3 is TGTGCCAGCAGCCGAGGGGATTCGTCCATTCAGTACTTC. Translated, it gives CASSRGDSSIQYF.

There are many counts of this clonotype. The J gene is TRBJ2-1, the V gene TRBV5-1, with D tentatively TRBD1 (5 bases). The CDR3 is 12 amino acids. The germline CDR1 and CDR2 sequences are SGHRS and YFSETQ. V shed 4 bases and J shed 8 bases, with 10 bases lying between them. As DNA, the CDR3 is TGCGCCAGCAGCCTTGTAGGGGATGAGCAGTTCTTC. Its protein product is CASSLVGDEQFF. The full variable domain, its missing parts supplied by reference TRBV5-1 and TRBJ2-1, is KAGVTQTPRYLIKTRGQQVTLSCSPISGHRSVSWYQQTPGQGLQFLFEYFSETQRNKGNFPGRFSGRQFSNSRSEMNVSTLELGDSALYLCASSLVGDEQFFGPGTRLTVL.

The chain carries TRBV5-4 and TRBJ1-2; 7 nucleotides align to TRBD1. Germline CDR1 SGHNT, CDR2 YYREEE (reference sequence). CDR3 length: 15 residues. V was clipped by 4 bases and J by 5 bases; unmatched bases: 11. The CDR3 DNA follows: TGTGCCAGCAGCCCGAGTTCGTCAGGGGGGTATGGCTACACCTTC. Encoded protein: CASSPSSSGGYGYTF.

CDR3: CASRPVQRDGYQYF. CDR3 DNA sequence: TGTGCCAGCAGACCGGTTCAAAGGGACGGGTACCAGTACTTC. V usage is TRBV5-6 and J usage is TRBJ2-7; D might be TRBD1 or TRBD2, each matching 5 bases. Germline V CDR1 and CDR2: SGHDT, YYEEEE. The CDR3 consists of 14 residues. Between the trimmed V and J ends, which lost 5 bases and 10 bases, there was a span of 22 bases.

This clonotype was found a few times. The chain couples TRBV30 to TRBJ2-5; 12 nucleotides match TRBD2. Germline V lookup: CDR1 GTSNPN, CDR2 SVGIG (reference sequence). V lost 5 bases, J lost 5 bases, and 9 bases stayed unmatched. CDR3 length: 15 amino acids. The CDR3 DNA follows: TGTGCCTGGGGCCTAGCGGGAGGGGAGCCGGAGACCCAGTACTTC. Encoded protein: CAWGLAGGEPETQYF.

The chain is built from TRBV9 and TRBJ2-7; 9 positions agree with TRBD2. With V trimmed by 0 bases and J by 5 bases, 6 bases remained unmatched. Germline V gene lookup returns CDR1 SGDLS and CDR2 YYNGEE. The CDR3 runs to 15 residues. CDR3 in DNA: TGTGCCAGCAGCGTAGGGACTAGCGAAGGGAACGAGCAGTACTTC. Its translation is CASSVGTSEGNEQYF.

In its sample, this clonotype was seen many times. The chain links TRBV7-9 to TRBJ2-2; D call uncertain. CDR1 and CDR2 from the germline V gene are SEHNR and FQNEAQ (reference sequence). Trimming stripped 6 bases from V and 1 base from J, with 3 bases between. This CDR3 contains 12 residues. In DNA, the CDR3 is TGTGCCAGCAGACAGAACACCGGGGAGCTGTTTTTT. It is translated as CASRQNTGELFF.